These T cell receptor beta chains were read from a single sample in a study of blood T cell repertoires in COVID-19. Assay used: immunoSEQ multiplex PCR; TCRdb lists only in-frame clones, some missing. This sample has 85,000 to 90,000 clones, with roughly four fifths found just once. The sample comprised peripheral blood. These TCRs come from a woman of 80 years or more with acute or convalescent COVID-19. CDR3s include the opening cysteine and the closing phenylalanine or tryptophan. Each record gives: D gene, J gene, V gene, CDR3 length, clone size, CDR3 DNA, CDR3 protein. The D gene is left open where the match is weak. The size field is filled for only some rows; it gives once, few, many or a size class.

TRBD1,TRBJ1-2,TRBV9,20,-,TGTGCCAGCAGCGTAGTGTTAATGGGGACAGGGGGCGCGTCTATTCATGGCTACACCTTC,CASSVVLMGTGGASIHGYTF
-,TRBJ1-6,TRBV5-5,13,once,TGTGCCAGCAGCTTGGTAGATGAAACACCCCTCCACTTT,CASSLVDETPLHF
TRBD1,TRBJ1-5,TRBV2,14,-,TGTGCCAGCAGTGAACAGGGGGCTACTCAGCCCCAGCATTTT,CASSEQGATQPQHF
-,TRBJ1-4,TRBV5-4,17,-,TGTGCCAGCAGCTTGTTCGGCCACACCGGGACTAATGAAAAACTGTTTTTT,CASSLFGHTGTNEKLFF
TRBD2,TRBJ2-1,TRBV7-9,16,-,TGTGCCAGCAACCGACCGGGGAGCGGGAGAATAAATGAGCAGTTCTTC,CASNRPGSGRINEQFF
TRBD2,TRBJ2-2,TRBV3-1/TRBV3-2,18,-,TGTGCCAGCAGCCATGACCGGAGGGAGACTAGCGGCACCGGGGAGCTGTTTTTT,CASSHDRRETSGTGELFF
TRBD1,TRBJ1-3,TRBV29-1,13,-,TGCAGCGTCGGGACAGCCTCTGGAAACACCATATATTTT,CSVGTASGNTIYF
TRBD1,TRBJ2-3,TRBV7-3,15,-,TGTGCCAGCAGCTTATGGGGACAGAGAACAGATACGCAGTATTTT,CASSLWGQRTDTQYF
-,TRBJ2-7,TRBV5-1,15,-,TGCGCCAGCAGCTTGAGTCAGGGAAGGATATACGAGCAGTACTTC,CASSLSQGRIYEQYF
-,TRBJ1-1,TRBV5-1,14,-,TGCGCCAGCAGTCTCGGACAGATGAACACTGAAGCTTTCTTT,CASSLGQMNTEAFF
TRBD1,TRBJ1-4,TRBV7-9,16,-,TGTGCCAGCAGCTTAGCCCCGGACAGGGAAAGAGAAAAACTGTTTTTT,CASSLAPDREREKLFF
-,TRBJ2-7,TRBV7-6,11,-,TGTGCCAGCAGCTCCCCAGTCGAGCAGTACTTC,CASSSPVEQYF
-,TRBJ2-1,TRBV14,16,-,TGTGCCAGCAGCCAAGAGGGGTGGGGCCGCCACAATGAGCAGTTCTTC,CASSQEGWGRHNEQFF
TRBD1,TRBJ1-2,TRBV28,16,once,TGTGCCAGCAGTTTAGGGGGACAGGGAGGGTATGGCGGCTACACCTTC,CASSLGGQGGYGGYTF
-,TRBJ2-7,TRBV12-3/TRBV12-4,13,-,TGTGCCAGCAGCTATACAGGGAACCACGAGCAGTACTTC,CASSYTGNHEQYF
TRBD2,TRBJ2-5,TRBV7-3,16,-,TGTGCCAGCAGCTTATCACTAGCGGGGGGGCAGGAGACCCAGTACTTC,CASSLSLAGGQETQYF
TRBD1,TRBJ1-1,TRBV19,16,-,TGTGCCAGTAGTATGGGGGCAGGGGGGCGGAACACTGAAGCTTTCTTT,CASSMGAGGRNTEAFF
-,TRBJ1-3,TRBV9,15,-,TGTGCCAGCAGCGGTACATCAGGGCTCGGAAACACCATATATTTT,CASSGTSGLGNTIYF
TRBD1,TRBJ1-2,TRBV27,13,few,TGTGCCAGCAGTTTGCAGGGGGCAGGTGGCTACACCTTC,CASSLQGAGGYTF
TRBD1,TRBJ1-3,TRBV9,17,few,TGTGCCAGCAGCGGTCTCGGGACAGCCTCCTCTGGAAACACCATATATTTT,CASSGLGTASSGNTIYF
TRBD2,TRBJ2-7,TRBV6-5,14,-,TGTGCCAGCAGCCTTACTAGCGGGAGCTACGAGCAGTACTTC,CASSLTSGSYEQYF
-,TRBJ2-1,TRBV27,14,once,TGTGCCAGCAGGGGGAGAGCCGGCTACAATGAGCAGTTCTTC,CASRGRAGYNEQFF
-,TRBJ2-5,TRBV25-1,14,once,TGTGCCAGCAGTGAGGTTACAGCGGCAGAGACCCAGTACTTC,CASSEVTAAETQYF
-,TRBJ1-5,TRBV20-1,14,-,TGCAGTGCTAGTAGGCAGGGGAACAATCAGCCCCAGCATTTT,CSASRQGNNQPQHF
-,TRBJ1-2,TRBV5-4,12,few,TGTGCCAGCAGCTTAGACGGGTATGGCTACACCTTC,CASSLDGYGYTF
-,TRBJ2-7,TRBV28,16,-,TGTGCCAGCAGCCTCGGCCGGGACATTAGCTCCTACGAGCAGTACTTC,CASSLGRDISSYEQYF
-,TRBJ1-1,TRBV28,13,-,TGTGCCAGCGGGGGACTTAGGAACACTGAAGCTTTCTTT,CASGGLRNTEAFF
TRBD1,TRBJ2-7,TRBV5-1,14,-,TGCGCCAGCAGCTTGGGAGGGGGCCCCCACGAGCAGTACTTC,CASSLGGGPHEQYF
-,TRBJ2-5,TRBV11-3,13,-,TGTGCCAGCAGCCGAGGGATGGAAGAGACCCAGTACTTC,CASSRGMEETQYF
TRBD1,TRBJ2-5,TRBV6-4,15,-,TGTGCCAGCAACCCGACAGGGGGCAAACAAGAGACCCAGTACTTC,CASNPTGGKQETQYF
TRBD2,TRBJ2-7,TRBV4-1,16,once,TGCGCCAGCAGCCAGGGCCCGGGACTAGGGATCTACGAGCAGTACTTC,CASSQGPGLGIYEQYF
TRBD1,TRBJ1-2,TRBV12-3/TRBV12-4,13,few,TGTGCCAGCAGTTCGCAGGGGGACTATGGCTACACCTTC,CASSSQGDYGYTF
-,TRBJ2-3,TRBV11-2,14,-,TGTGCCAGCAGCAGCACTAGCCCCATGGATACGCAGTATTTT,CASSSTSPMDTQYF
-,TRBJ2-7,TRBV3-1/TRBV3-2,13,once,TGTGCCAGCAGCCGCCGAGCTGGACTTCAGCCGTACTTC,CASSRRAGLQPYF
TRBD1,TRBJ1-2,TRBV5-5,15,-,TGTGCCAGCAGCCAGACGTGGGGACAGGGCTATGGCTACACCTTC,CASSQTWGQGYGYTF
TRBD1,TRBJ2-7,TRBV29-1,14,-,TGCAGCGTTGAAAGGACAGGGGGGGGCTACGAGCAGTACTTC,CSVERTGGGYEQYF
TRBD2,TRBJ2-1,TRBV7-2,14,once,TGTGCCAGCAGCCGGGGGGTATCCTACAATGAGCAGTTCTTC,CASSRGVSYNEQFF
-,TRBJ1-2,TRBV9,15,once,TGTGCCAGCAGCTCTCACCGAAGCTCAAGCTATGGCTACACCTTC,CASSSHRSSSYGYTF
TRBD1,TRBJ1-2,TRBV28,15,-,TGTGCCAGCAGTTTAGGAGGACAGGGACACTATGGCTACACCTTC,CASSLGGQGHYGYTF
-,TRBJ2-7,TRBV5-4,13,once,TGTGCCAGCAGCCAAGAGGGGGACTACGAGCAGTACTTC,CASSQEGDYEQYF
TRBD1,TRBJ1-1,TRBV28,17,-,TGTGCCAGCAGTGCGAGCGGACAGGGTAAGAGGAACACTGAAGCTTTCTTT,CASSASGQGKRNTEAFF
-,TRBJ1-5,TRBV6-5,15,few,TGTGCCAGCAGGCAACAGGTCTATAGCAATCAGCCCCAGCATTTT,CASRQQVYSNQPQHF
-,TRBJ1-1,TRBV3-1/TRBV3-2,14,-,TGTGCCAGCAGCCAAGTTCCAGGGGCCACTGAAGCTTTCTTT,CASSQVPGATEAFF
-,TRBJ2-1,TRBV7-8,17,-,TGTGCCAGCAGTCTGACTCGTACCCCAGGGCTTTACAATGAGCAGTTCTTC,CASSLTRTPGLYNEQFF
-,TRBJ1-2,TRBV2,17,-,TGTGCCAGCAGAGTACGGAACTGGGCGGGGGGCTCGGGTGGCTACACCTTC,CASRVRNWAGGSGGYTF
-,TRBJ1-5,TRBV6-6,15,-,TGTGCCAGCAGTTACCGGACAGTGAGCAATCAGCCCCAGCATTTT,CASSYRTVSNQPQHF
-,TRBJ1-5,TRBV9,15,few,TGTGCCAGCAGCGTAGGCCCCTCAGGGTATCAGCCCCAGCATTTT,CASSVGPSGYQPQHF
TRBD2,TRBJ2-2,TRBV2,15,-,TGTGCCAGCAGTGAGGGACTAGCCCGGACCGGGGAGCTGTTTTTT,CASSEGLARTGELFF
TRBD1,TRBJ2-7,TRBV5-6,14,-,TGTGCCAGCAGCTTGGTACAGGGGGCTTACGAGCAGTACTTC,CASSLVQGAYEQYF
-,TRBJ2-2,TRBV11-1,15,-,TGTGCCAGCAGCTTAGACCGACATAGTACCGGGGAGCTGTTTTTT,CASSLDRHSTGELFF